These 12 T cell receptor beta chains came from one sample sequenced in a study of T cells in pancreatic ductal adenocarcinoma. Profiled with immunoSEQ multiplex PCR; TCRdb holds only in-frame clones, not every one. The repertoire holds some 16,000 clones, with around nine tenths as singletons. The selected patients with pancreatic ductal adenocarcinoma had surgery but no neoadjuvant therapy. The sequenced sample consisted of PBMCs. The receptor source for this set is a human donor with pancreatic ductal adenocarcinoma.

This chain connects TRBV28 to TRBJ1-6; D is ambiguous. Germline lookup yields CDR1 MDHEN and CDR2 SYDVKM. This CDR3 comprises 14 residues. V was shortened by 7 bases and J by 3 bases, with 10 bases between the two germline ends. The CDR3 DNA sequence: TGTGCCAGCATATTGGGCAGCTATAATTCACCCCTCCACTTT. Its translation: CASILGSYNSPLHF.

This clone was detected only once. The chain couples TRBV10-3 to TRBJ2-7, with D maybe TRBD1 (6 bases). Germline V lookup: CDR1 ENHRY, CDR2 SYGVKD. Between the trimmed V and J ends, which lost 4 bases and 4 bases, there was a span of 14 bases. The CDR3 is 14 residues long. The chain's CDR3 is CAISGAGVSYEQYF. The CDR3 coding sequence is TGTGCCATCAGTGGGGCAGGGGTTTCATACGAGCAGTACTTC.

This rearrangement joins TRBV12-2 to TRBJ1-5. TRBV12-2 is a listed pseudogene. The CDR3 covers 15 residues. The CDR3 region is CASRLGRRFCQPQHF. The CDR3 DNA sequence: TGTGCAAGTCGCTTAGGACGGAGGTTCTGCCAGCCCCAGCATTTT.

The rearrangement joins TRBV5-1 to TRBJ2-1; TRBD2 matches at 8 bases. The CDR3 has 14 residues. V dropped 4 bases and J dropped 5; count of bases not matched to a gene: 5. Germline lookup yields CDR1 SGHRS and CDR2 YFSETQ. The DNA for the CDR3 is TGCGCCAGCAGCAGCGGGGGCCGGGACAATGAGCAGTTCTTC. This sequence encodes CASSSGGRDNEQFF. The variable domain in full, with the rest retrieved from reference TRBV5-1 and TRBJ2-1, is KAGVTQTPRYLIKTRGQQVTLSCSPISGHRSVSWYQQTPGQGLQFLFEYFSETQRNKGNFPGRFSGRQFSNSRSEMNVSTLELGDSALYLCASSSGGRDNEQFFGPGTRLTVL.

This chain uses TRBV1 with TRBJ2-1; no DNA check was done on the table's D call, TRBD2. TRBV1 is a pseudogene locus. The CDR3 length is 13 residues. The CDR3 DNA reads TGCACCCCAGGAGTAGCGGGGGAAAATGAGCAGTTCTTC. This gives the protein CTPGVAGENEQFF.

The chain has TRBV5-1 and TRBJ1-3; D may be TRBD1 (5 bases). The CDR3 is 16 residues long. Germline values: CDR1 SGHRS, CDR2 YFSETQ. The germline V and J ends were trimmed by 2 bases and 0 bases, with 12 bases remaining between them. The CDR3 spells CASSFLGGTSGNTIYF. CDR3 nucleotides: TGCGCCAGCAGCTTTTTAGGAGGGACCTCTGGAAACACCATATATTTT.

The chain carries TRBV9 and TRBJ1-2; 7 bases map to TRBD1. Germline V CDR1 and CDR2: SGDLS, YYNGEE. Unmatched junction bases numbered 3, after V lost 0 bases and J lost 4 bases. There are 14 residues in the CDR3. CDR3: CASSVGRGPYGYTF. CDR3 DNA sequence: TGTGCCAGCAGCGTAGGGAGGGGGCCCTATGGCTACACCTTC.

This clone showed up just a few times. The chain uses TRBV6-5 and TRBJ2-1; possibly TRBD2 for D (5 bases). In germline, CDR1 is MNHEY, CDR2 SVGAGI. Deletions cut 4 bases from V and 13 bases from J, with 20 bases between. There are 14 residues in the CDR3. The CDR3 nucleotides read TGTGCCAGCAGTTTGGGGTATTCGGGGATGTACCAGTTCTTC. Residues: CASSLGYSGMYQFF.

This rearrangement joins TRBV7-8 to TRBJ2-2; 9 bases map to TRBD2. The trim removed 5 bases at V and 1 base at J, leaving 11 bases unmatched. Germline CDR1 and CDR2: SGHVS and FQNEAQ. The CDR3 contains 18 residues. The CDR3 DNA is TGTGCCAGCAGCGGAAGCCGGCGGGGGGGACTGAACACCGGGGAGCTGTTTTTT. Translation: CASSGSRRGGLNTGELFF.

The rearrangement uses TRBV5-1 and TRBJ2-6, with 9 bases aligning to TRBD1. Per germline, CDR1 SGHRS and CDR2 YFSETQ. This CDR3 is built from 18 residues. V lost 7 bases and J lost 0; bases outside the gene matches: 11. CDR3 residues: CASGILGTGNSGANVLTF. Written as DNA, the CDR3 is TGCGCCAGCGGGATATTGGGGACAGGGAACTCTGGGGCCAACGTCCTGACTTTC. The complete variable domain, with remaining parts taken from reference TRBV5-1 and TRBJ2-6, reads KAGVTQTPRYLIKTRGQQVTLSCSPISGHRSVSWYQQTPGQGLQFLFEYFSETQRNKGNFPGRFSGRQFSNSRSEMNVSTLELGDSALYLCASGILGTGNSGANVLTFGAGSRLTVL.

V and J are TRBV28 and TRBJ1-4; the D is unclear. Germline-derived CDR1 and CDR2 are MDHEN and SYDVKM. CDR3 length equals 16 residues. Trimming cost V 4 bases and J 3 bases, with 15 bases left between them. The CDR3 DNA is TGTGCCAGCAGTTCCCCGGGGATTAGGGCTAATGAAAAACTGTTTTTT. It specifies CASSSPGIRANEKLFF.

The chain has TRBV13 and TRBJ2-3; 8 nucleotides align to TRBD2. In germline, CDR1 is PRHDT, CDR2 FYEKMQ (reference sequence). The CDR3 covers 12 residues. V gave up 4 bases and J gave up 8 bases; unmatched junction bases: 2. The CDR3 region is CASSSLAGTQYF. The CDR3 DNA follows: TGTGCCAGCAGCTCCCTAGCGGGTACGCAGTATTTT.